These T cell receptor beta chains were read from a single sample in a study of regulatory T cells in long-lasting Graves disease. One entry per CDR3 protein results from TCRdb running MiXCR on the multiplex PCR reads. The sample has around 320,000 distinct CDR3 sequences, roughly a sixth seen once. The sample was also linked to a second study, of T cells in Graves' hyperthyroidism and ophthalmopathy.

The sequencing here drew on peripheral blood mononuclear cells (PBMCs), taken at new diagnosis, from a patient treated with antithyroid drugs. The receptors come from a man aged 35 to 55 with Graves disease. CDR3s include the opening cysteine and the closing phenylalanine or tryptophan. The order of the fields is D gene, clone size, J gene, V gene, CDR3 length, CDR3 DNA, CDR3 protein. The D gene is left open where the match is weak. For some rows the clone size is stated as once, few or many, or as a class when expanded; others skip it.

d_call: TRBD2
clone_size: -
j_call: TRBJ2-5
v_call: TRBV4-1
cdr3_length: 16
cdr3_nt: TGCGCCAGCAGCCCCCCTCGGAGCGGGGGACAAGAGACCCAGTACTTC
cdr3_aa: CASSPPRSGGQETQYF

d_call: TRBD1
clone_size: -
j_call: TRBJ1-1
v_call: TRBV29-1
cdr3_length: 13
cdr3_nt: TGCAGCGTTGTGCGGACAGGGAACACTGAAGCTTTCTTT
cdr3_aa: CSVVRTGNTEAFF

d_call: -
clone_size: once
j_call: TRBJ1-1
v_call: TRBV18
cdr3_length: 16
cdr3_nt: TGTGCCAGCTCACCAGTAGCAGGGCGAAAGAACACTGAAGCTTTCTTT
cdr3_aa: CASSPVAGRKNTEAFF

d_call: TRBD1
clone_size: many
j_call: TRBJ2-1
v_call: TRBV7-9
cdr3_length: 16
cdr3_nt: TGTGCCAGCAGCCAACCGGGACAGCATCTTGACAATGAGCAGTTCTTC
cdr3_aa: CASSQPGQHLDNEQFF

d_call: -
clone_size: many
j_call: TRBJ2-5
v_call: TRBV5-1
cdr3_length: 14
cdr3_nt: TGCGCCAGCAGCGTACAAGGCGCCCAAGAGACCCAGTACTTC
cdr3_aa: CASSVQGAQETQYF

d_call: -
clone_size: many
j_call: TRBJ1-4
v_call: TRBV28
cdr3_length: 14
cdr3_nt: TGTGCCAGCAGTGGGGGGGCTAGGGGTGAAAAACTGTTTTTT
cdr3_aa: CASSGGARGEKLFF

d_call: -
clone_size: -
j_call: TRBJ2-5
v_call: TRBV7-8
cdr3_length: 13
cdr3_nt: TGTGCCAGCACCGGGGGGCCACAAGAGACCCAGTACTTC
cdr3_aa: CASTGGPQETQYF

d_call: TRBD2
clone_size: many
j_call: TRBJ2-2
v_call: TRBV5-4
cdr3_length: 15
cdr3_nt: TGTGCCAGCAGCTCTCGAGCGGGGGGTGGCGGGGAGCTGTTTTTT
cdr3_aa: CASSSRAGGGGELFF

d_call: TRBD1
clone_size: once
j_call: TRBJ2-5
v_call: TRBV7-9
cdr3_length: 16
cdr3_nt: TGTGCCAGCAGCTCCCCCGGGACAGGGGGCCAAGAGACCCAGTACTTC
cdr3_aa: CASSSPGTGGQETQYF

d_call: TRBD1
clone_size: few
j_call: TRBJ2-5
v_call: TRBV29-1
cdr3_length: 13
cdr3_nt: TGCAGCGCCGACAGGGGAATCCAAGAGACCCAGTACTTC
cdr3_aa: CSADRGIQETQYF

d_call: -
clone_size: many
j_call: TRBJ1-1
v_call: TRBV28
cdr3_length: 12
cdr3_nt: TGTGCCAGCAGCCCAGTTGGGTCTGAAGCTTTCTTT
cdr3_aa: CASSPVGSEAFF

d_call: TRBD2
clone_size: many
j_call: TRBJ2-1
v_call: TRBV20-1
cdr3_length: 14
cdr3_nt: TGCAGTGCTAGGGGTAGCGGGGGGGCCAATGAGCAGTTCTTC
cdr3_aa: CSARGSGGANEQFF